This T cell receptor beta chain was identified in a study of OX40 agonist ivuxolimab in advanced cancers. About the full investigation: Ivuxolimab was a fully human IgG2 agonistic monoclonal antibody targeting the costimulatory receptor OX40 (CD134). Intravenous ivuxolimab was administered to patients every 2 weeks at six dose levels: 0.01, 0.1, 0.3, 1.5, 3 and 10 mg/kg. Prior anti-PD-1, anti-PD-L1 or anti-CTLA-4 therapy was permitted, and 40% to 50% of dose-escalation patients had received checkpoint inhibitors. The paper reports the monotherapy dose-escalation portion (N = 52 patients) of the phase I ivuxolimab trial. Partial responses were achieved by three dose-escalation patients, of whom one had hepatocellular carcinoma and two had cutaneous melanoma. The dose-escalation cohort was about 83% male with a mean age of about 54 years, ranging from about 23 to 85. Peripheral TCRbeta sequencing was intended to test whether TCR sequence diversity was altered and clonal T-cell expansion was caused by ivuxolimab. Among the approximately 50 dose-escalation patients, around 20 had hepatocellular carcinoma, roughly 15 melanoma, 9 renal cell carcinoma and 9 head and neck cancer. Beyond this particular receptor, the publication reports: Low levels of normalized T-cell clonal expansion were also shown by some nonresponding patients. At doses of 0.1 to 3.0 mg/kg, clonal expansion of both CD4+ and CD8+ blood T cells was observed from baseline to week 6. In the 0.1-3.0 mg/kg groups, partial responders had among the lowest normalized peripheral clonal expansion, particularly in CD8+ T cells. The antigen specificity of the peripheral T cells that underwent clonal expansion was not determined. After ivuxolimab, more expanded clones were found on average in CD8+ T cells than in CD4+ T cells.

Patients with a history of autoimmune disease or receiving systemic immunosuppression were excluded from the trial. Peripheral blood for TCR sequencing was collected from all dose cohorts at baseline, on cycle 4 day 1, and on cycle 7 day 1. Samples were obtained from an open-label, multicenter, first-in-human phase I dose-escalation trial of ivuxolimab. Adults with locally advanced or metastatic head and neck squamous cell, hepatocellular, melanoma or renal cell carcinoma were enrolled in the trial. CD4+ and CD8+ T cells were sorted separately from peripheral blood before TCR sequencing. The CDR3 contains 15 residues, cysteine and phenylalanine counted. The only DNA kept is the CDR3, 45 bases in frame from the first base. Looking up the germline V gene (reference sequence) yields CDR1 SEHNR and CDR2 FQNEAQ. The junction shows trimming of 8 bases on V and 3 bases on J, plus 20 bases between the germline ends.

Note on this clone: Its antigen specificity is not known. Base qualities are not at hand, and no much larger clone is one base apart.

Genomic DNA was extracted from sorted cells for sequencing of the TCRbeta CDR3 region. TCRbeta CDR3 regions were sequenced using the immunoSEQ Assay. What TCRdb holds here is the immuneACCESS table cut down to in-frame rearrangements. Part of the clones is not present; checked against another copy, under half of the missing clones reflect an unresolved V gene, and the others are unexplained. The sample profile shows about 100,000 clones; approximately 90% of them were found once. Together, the top ten hold approximately 0.58% of the sample. The receptor chain draws on TRBV7-9 and TRBJ2-7; the D element might be TRBD1 or TRBD2, as each aligns at 5 bases. This clonotype was sampled from an adult with an advanced solid tumor such as melanoma, head and neck, liver or kidney cancer. The sequences come from CD4+ or CD8+ T cells sorted from blood, collected in a trial of the OX40 agonist ivuxolimab. The sequenced DNA: TGTGCCAGCCAGCTAGCCGGGACCGAGGGCTACGAGCAGTACTTC. This yields the protein CASQLAGTEGYEQYF.